The clone carrying this T cell receptor beta chain turned up a few times. As yet, its antigen is unknown. The CDR3 loop spans 16 amino acids. V lost 6 bases to trimming and J lost 5 bases, with 23 bases between them. The germline V gene encodes CDR1 MDHEN and CDR2 SYDVKM. The sample originates from a study of human T cells and chemical hapten exposure. Study-wide background: The study traced per-sample TCR yield variation mainly to small differences in pooled library volumes.

As for time point: pre-sensitization, week 0. Documented treatment: therapeutic diphenylcyclopropenone sensitization with weekly scalp DPC. TCRdb analysed the RACE reads with MiXCR anew, one entry per CDR3 protein. Of 250,000 to 300,000 distinct CDR3 sequences detected, 7.5% to 9% appear once; the ten largest clones hold 1.2%. Study findings and constraints: Large CDR3 similarity clusters arose significantly more often from expanded TCRs than from controls. Unchanged with DPC sensitization were TCRs above 1 in 1000 frequency.

This rearrangement joins TRBV28 to TRBJ2-7; D might be TRBD1 or TRBD2, each matching 6 bases. This specimen was whole blood, taken in connection with sensitization to the hapten diphenylcyclopropenone (DPC). The TCR originated in a man aged 18 to 29 with alopecia areata. Some clones in this sample may be carry-over from other donors' samples. The CDR3 here is CASRGAGFQHRDEQYF. CDR3 DNA sequence: TGTGCCAGCAGGGGGGCGGGATTCCAACACAGGGACGAGCAGTACTTC.